This is a list of T cell receptor beta chains from one sample in a study of CD8+CD57+ T cells in acquired aplastic anemia. Via MiXCR, TCRdb re-called the reads, giving one row per CDR3 protein. The sample carries roughly 38,000 distinct CDR3 sequences, around three quarters recorded once. Sequencing was done on a sample of sorted CD4+, CD8+, or CD8+CD57+ T cells (not recorded which) from PBMCs. The origin of the receptors is a human donor in good health, serving as a control. Each CDR3 is given with its conserved first and last residue. D genes are given only for firm matches. Size tells how often a clone was seen (once, few, many) or the class of an expanded clone, and some rows leave it out.

D	size	J	V	CDR3	DNA
TRBD1	NA	TRBJ2-1	TRBV7-3	CASSLTGGTGRFNEQFF	TGTGCCAGCAGCTTAACAGGCGGGACAGGGCGATTCAATGAGCAGTTCTTC
NA	NA	TRBJ1-4	TRBV30	CAWTVGGKLFF	TGTGCCTGGACCGTTGGGGGAAAACTGTTTTTT
TRBD1	NA	TRBJ1-5	TRBV12-3/TRBV12-4	CASSLGTGFNQPQHF	TGTGCCAGCAGTTTAGGGACAGGATTCAATCAGCCCCAGCATTTT
TRBD1	NA	TRBJ2-3	TRBV19	CASKQGLSTDTQYF	TGTGCCAGTAAACAGGGGCTAAGCACAGATACGCAGTATTTT
TRBD2	once	TRBJ2-3	TRBV24-1	CATQRGPSTDTQYF	TGTGCCACTCAGCGGGGCCCCAGCACAGATACGCAGTATTTT
TRBD2	NA	TRBJ2-1	TRBV20-1	CSARDIGRSSGVGDEQFF	TGCAGTGCTAGAGACATAGGCCGCTCGAGCGGGGTGGGTGATGAGCAGTTCTTC
NA	NA	TRBJ2-5	TRBV29-1	CSVETGYGETQYF	TGCAGCGTTGAGACGGGGTATGGGGAGACCCAGTACTTC
NA	NA	TRBJ2-7	TRBV19	CASSIRESYEQYF	TGTGCCAGTAGTATCCGGGAATCCTACGAGCAGTACTTC
NA	NA	TRBJ1-6	TRBV11-1	CASSNTASDSERGSPLHF	TGTGCCAGCAGCAACACGGCATCAGACTCAGAGCGGGGGTCACCCCTCCACTTT
TRBD1	NA	TRBJ1-1	TRBV29-1	CSVERQGSNTEAFF	TGCAGCGTTGAAAGACAGGGATCGAACACTGAAGCTTTCTTT
NA	NA	TRBJ1-2	TRBV2	CASSGTSGGYTF	TGTGCCAGCAGTGGGACTTCCGGCGGGTACACCTTC
NA	NA	TRBJ2-7	TRBV2	CASSLGPTYEQYF	TGTGCCAGCAGCCTTGGGCCTACCTACGAGCAGTACTTC
NA	NA	TRBJ1-1	TRBV19	CASRAGANTEAFF	TGTGCCAGTAGGGCCGGGGCGAACACTGAAGCTTTCTTT
NA	medium-sized	TRBJ2-1	TRBV14	CASSYRGNEQFF	TGTGCCAGCAGCTACCGGGGCAATGAGCAGTTCTTC
NA	NA	TRBJ2-7	TRBV7-4	CASSLGLARAAQYF	TGTGCCAGCAGCTTAGGGCTAGCAAGAGCGGCGCAGTACTTC
NA	NA	TRBJ2-5	TRBV20-1	CSARDRETQYF	TGCAGTGCTAGAGACCGGGAGACCCAGTACTTC
NA	NA	TRBJ2-1	TRBV2	CASSVNGEQFF	TGTGCCAGCAGTGTGAACGGCGAGCAGTTCTTC
TRBD1	NA	TRBJ2-7	TRBV15	CATSADRVLAEQYF	TGTGCCACCAGCGCAGACAGGGTCCTCGCCGAGCAGTACTTC
NA	NA	TRBJ2-7	TRBV12-3/TRBV12-4	CASSFGEQYF	TGTGCCAGCAGTTTTGGTGAGCAGTACTTC
NA	medium-sized	TRBJ2-2	TRBV5-1	CASSFRANTGELFF	TGCGCCAGCAGCTTTCGTGCGAACACCGGGGAGCTGTTTTTT
NA	NA	TRBJ1-1	TRBV12-3/TRBV12-4	CASSSRGSTEAFF	TGTGCCAGTAGTTCCAGGGGAAGTACTGAAGCTTTCTTT
NA	NA	TRBJ1-1	TRBV7-4	CASSKATEAFF	TGTGCCAGCAGCAAGGCCACTGAAGCTTTCTTT
TRBD1	NA	TRBJ2-7	TRBV29-1	CSVRDRAYEQYF	TGCAGCGTTCGGGACAGGGCCTACGAGCAGTACTTC
NA	NA	TRBJ1-6	TRBV19	CASTPGRVGNSPLHF	TGTGCCAGTACTCCCGGCAGGGTAGGCAATTCACCCCTCCACTTT
NA	NA	TRBJ2-7	TRBV29-1	CSVEGGVGSYEQYF	TGCAGCGTTGAAGGAGGGGTTGGGTCCTACGAGCAGTACTTC
NA	NA	TRBJ2-3	TRBV20-1	CSARGNEDTQYF	TGCAGTGCTAGAGGTAACGAGGATACGCAGTATTTT
NA	NA	TRBJ1-2	TRBV20-1	CSARTEAQANYGYTF	TGCAGTGCTAGGACTGAAGCTCAAGCTAACTATGGCTACACCTTC
TRBD1	NA	TRBJ2-1	TRBV10-3	CAIRDRAGSEQFF	TGTGCCATCAGGGACAGGGCTGGCAGTGAGCAGTTCTTC
NA	NA	TRBJ2-7	TRBV7-2	CASSIRPISYEQYF	TGTGCCAGCAGCATACGACCGATCTCCTACGAGCAGTACTTC
TRBD1	NA	TRBJ1-6	TRBV9	CASSATGVNSPLHF	TGTGCCAGCAGCGCGACAGGGGTTAATTCACCCCTCCACTTT
NA	few	TRBJ2-3	TRBV7-2	CASSLRLSTDTQYF	TGTGCCAGCAGCTTACGGCTGAGCACAGATACGCAGTATTTT
NA	few	TRBJ1-4	TRBV7-9	CASGRGTNEKLFF	TGTGCCAGCGGTCGCGGAACTAATGAAAAACTGTTTTTT
NA	NA	TRBJ2-1	TRBV12-3/TRBV12-4	CASSFNEQFF	TGTGCCAGCAGTTTCAATGAGCAGTTCTTC
NA	NA	TRBJ2-7	TRBV25-1	CASSPPGALGYGEQYF	TGTGCCAGCAGCCCACCGGGGGCATTGGGCTACGGCGAGCAGTACTTT
TRBD1	NA	TRBJ2-7	TRBV19	CASRPGGLSEQYF	TGTGCCAGTAGGCCAGGGGGCTTGAGCGAGCAGTACTTC
NA	NA	TRBJ1-5	TRBV6-1	CATMTDLRQPQHF	TGTGCCACCATGACGGATCTCAGGCAGCCCCAGCATTTT
TRBD1	once	TRBJ2-5	TRBV2	CASSGQGATETQYF	TGTGCCAGCAGCGGTCAGGGGGCCACGGAGACCCAGTACTTC
NA	NA	TRBJ1-6	TRBV6-4	CASRRDYNSPLHF	TGTGCCAGCAGACGGGATTATAATTCACCCCTCCACTTT
TRBD1	NA	TRBJ1-2	TRBV29-1	CSVRDRNGYTF	TGCAGCGTCAGGGACAGGAATGGCTACACCTTC
NA	once	TRBJ1-3	TRBV29-1	CSVDSGGNTIYF	TGCAGCGTTGATTCCGGGGGAAACACCATATATTTT
TRBD1	once	TRBJ1-2	TRBV12-5	CASGLVPGGYGYTF	TGTGCTAGTGGTTTGGTCCCAGGGGGCTATGGCTACACCTTC
NA	few	TRBJ2-7	TRBV20-1	CSARDGRGRHEQYF	TGCAGTGCTAGAGATGGTAGAGGGCGGCACGAGCAGTACTTC
NA	NA	TRBJ1-2	TRBV9	CASSVVPTTGGYTF	TGTGCCAGCAGCGTAGTACCGACTACGGGTGGCTACACCTTC
NA	NA	TRBJ2-1	TRBV2	CASTSQLGNEQFF	TGTGCCAGCACAAGTCAGCTGGGGAATGAGCAGTTCTTC
NA	NA	TRBJ1-6	TRBV19	CARARVLYNSPLHF	TGTGCCAGGGCCAGAGTCCTTTATAATTCACCCCTCCACTTT
NA	NA	TRBJ2-1	TRBV29-1	CSSDSSTGQGDNEQFF	TGCAGCAGTGACTCGTCGACAGGTCAAGGGGACAATGAGCAGTTCTTC
NA	NA	TRBJ1-3	TRBV19	CASDRRNTIYF	TGTGCCAGTGACAGGAGAAACACCATATATTTT
TRBD1	NA	TRBJ1-2	TRBV19	CASSQTGPPYGYTF	TGTGCCAGTAGCCAGACAGGGCCCCCCTATGGCTACACCTTC
NA	NA	TRBJ2-7	TRBV7-6	CASSLAPPEHSYEQYF	TGTGCCAGCAGCTTAGCGCCTCCAGAACACTCCTACGAGCAGTACTTC